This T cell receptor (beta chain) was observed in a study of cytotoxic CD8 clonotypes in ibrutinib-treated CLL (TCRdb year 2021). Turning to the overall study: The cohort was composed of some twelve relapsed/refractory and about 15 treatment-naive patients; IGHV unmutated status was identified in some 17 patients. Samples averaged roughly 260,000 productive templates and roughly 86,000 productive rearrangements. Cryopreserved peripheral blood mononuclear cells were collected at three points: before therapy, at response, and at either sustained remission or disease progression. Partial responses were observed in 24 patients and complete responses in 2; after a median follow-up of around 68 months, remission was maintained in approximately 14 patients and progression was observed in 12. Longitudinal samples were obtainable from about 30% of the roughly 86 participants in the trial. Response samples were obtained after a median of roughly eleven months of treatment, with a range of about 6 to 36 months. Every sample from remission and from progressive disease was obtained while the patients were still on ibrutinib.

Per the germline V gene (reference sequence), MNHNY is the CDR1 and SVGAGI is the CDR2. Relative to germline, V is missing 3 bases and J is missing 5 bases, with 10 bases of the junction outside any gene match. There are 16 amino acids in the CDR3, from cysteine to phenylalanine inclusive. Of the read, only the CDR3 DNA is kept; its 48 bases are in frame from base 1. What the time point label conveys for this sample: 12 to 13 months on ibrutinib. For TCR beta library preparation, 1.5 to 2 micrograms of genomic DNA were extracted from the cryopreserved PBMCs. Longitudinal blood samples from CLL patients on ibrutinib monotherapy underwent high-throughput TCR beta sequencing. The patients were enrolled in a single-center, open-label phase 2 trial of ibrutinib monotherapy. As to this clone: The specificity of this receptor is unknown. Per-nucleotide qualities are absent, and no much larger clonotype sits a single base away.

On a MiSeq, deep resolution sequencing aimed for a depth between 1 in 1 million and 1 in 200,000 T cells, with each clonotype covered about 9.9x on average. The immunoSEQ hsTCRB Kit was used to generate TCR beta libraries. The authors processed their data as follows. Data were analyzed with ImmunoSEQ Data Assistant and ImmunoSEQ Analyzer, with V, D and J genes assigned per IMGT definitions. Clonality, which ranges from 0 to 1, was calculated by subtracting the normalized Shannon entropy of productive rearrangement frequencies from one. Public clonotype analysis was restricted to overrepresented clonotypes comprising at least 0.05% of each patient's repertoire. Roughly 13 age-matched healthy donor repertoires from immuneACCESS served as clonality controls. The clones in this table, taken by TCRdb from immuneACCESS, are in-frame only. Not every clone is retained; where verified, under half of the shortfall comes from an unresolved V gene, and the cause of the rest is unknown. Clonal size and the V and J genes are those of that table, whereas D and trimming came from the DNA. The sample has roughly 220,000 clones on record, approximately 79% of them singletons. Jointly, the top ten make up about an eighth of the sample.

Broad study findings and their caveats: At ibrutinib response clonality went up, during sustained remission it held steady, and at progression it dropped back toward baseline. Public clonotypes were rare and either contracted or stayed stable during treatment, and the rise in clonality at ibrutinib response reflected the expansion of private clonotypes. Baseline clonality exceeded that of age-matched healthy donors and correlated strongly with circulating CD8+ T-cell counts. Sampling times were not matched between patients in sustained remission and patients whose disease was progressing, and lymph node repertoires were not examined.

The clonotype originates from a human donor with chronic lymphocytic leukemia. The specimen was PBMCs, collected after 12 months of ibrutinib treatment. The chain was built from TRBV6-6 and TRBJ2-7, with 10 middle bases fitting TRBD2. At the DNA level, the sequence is TGTGCCAGCAGTTATACGCTAGCGGGAGTTGAGAACGAGCAGTACTTC. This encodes CASSYTLAGVENEQYF.